This record covers a single T cell receptor (beta chain). No antigen is known for it. Germline assignment: CDR1 LNHDA and CDR2 SQIVND (reference sequence). Trimming removed 3 bases from V and 9 bases from J, with 15 bases in between. The CDR3 totals 14 residues. The data were taken from a study of T cells in Graves' hyperthyroidism and ophthalmopathy. As for the study in general: Blood was drawn when the patient was first diagnosed and still untreated. Notes on the study in general: Most thyroid-expanded clonotypes above 0.001 were also found in blood. Model output signaled ophthalmopathy a median 6.5 months ahead of onset. In the analysis, a 13 V-J model separated ophthalmopathy from stable hyperthyroidism.

RNA transcripts gave rise to amplified TCR beta CDR3 regions. Using the HTBI primer set, a first-round RT-PCR was run on the TCR CDR3. In TCRdb, the multiplex PCR reads were re-called with MiXCR into one record per CDR3 protein. Of more than 300,000 distinct CDR3 sequences in the sample, about a sixth were seen once. V gene TRBV19 combines with J gene TRBJ1-5; D possibly corresponds to TRBD1 (6 bases). Sequencing was performed on blood. This receptor was identified in a woman aged 25 to 39 with Graves' hyperthyroidism that later progressed to Graves' ophthalmopathy. The CDR3 is CASSMITGSWPQHF. In DNA, the CDR3 is TGTGCCAGTAGTATGATAACAGGGTCCTGGCCCCAGCATTTT.